Presented here are 28 T cell receptor beta chains from one specimen sequenced in a study of T cells in Graves' hyperthyroidism and ophthalmopathy. Amplification yielded TCR beta CDR3 regions, with RNA transcripts as the source. The TCR CDR3 was amplified in a first-round RT-PCR using the HTBI primer set. TCRdb independently ran MiXCR on the multiplex PCR reads; one entry per CDR3 protein. This table has hundreds of thousands of distinct CDR3 sequences, roughly 15% appearing once. Material: blood. The receptors come from a woman aged 55-70 years with Graves' ophthalmopathy.

This sequence joins TRBV2 and TRBJ1-4, with 8 bases fitting TRBD1. Looked up from germline, CDR1 is SNHLY and CDR2 is FYNNEI. The CDR3 totals 14 residues. J was trimmed by 11 bases and V by 8 bases; bases with no gene match: 13. DNA of the CDR3: TGTGCCAGCTTCCTCCGGGACAGGCCAGAGAAACTGTTTTTT. Translated, it gives CASFLRDRPEKLFF. Full variable domain (missing parts from reference TRBV2 and TRBJ1-4): EPEVTQTPSHQVTQMGQEVILRCVPISNHLYFYWYRQILGQKVEFLVSFYNNEISEKSEIFDDQFSVERPDGSNFTLKIRSTKLEDSAMYFCASFLRDRPEKLFFGSGTQLSVL.

This clonotype was observed many times. CDR3 bases: TGCAGTGCTAGAGAGTACGACTATGGCTACACCTTC. It is translated as CSAREYDYGYTF. The rearrangement links TRBV20-1 to TRBJ1-2; D gene unclear. Germline V CDR1 and CDR2: DFQATT, SNEGSKA (reference sequence). V lost 0 bases and J 3 bases, leaving 5 bases between the germline ends. The CDR3 is 12 residues long.

This clonotype was detected many times. The chain combines TRBV2 with TRBJ1-5; TRBD1 matches 9 bases. From germline, CDR1 is SNHLY and CDR2 FYNNEI. CDR3 length: 14 amino acids. V shed 3 bases and J 5 bases; nucleotides not matched to a gene: 2. The CDR3 DNA follows: TGTGCCAGCAGTGAGGGGACAGGGTATCAGCCCCAGCATTTT. Translating it yields CASSEGTGYQPQHF.

The table lists this clonotype with a few counts. V is TRBV29-1 and J is TRBJ1-2; 9 bases are shared with TRBD1. Germline V gives CDR1 SQVTM, CDR2 ANQGSEA. CDR3 length: 17 amino acids. With V trimmed by 3 bases and J by 1 base, 12 bases remained unmatched. DNA for the CDR3: TGCAGCGTTGACGCGGGGACAGGGCCTTTGGGTAACTATGGCTACACCTTC. Protein: CSVDAGTGPLGNYGYTF.

This clonotype was seen at least ten times. The genes are TRBV28 and TRBJ2-1; 8 bases agree with TRBD1. V was pared by 3 bases and J by 2 bases, with 6 bases of the junction left unmatched. The length of the CDR3 is 16 residues. Germline V lookup: CDR1 MDHEN, CDR2 SYDVKM. The CDR3 is CASSLAGQGAYNEQFF. The CDR3 nucleotides read TGTGCCAGCAGTTTGGCCGGACAGGGTGCCTACAATGAGCAGTTCTTC. Full variable domain (remainder filled in from reference TRBV28 and TRBJ2-1): DVKVTQSSRYLVKRTGEKVFLECVQDMDHENMFWYRQDPGLGLRLIYFSYDVKMKEKGDIPEGYSVSREKKERFSLILESASTNQTSMYLCASSLAGQGAYNEQFFGPGTRLTVL.

The rearrangement uses TRBV6-1 and TRBJ1-1; D remains unclear. V shed 5 bases and J shed 9 bases, with 22 bases lying between them. Germline V gene lookup returns CDR1 MNHNS and CDR2 SASEGT. This CDR3 contains 15 residues. The CDR3 is CASSLSPRSGSKAFF. As DNA, the CDR3 is TGTGCCAGCAGTTTAAGCCCGAGGTCAGGAAGTAAAGCTTTCTTT.

This clonotype was counted a few times. CDR3 protein: CSARPGQGAGGANVLTF. CDR3 nucleotides: TGCAGTGCGAGGCCGGGACAGGGGGCGGGTGGGGCCAACGTCCTGACTTTC. This chain connects TRBV20-1 to TRBJ2-6; TRBD1 matches at 12 bases. From germline, CDR1 is DFQATT and CDR2 SNEGSKA (reference sequence). The CDR3 loop spans 17 amino acids. With 6 bases clipped from V and 3 bases from J, the junction kept 9 bases outside the gene matches.

This clonotype showed up many times. The genes are TRBV18 and TRBJ2-1; 8 bases line up with TRBD1. V lost 5 bases, J lost 4 bases, and 7 bases stayed unmatched. Per the germline V gene, CDR1 is KGHSH and CDR2 is LQKENI. The CDR3 length is 15 residues. CDR3 in DNA: TGTGCCAGCTCAGGCGGGACAGGCGTATACAATGAGCAGTTCTTC. Protein product: CASSGGTGVYNEQFF. The full variable domain, in which reference TRBV18 and TRBJ2-1 provide the parts outside the CDR3, is NAGVMQNPRHLVRRRGQEARLRCSPMKGHSHVYWYRQLPEEGLKFMVYLQKENIIDESGMPKERFSAEFPKEGPSILRIQQVVRGDSAAYFCASSGGTGVYNEQFFGPGTRLTVL.

V gene TRBV9 combines with J gene TRBJ2-5; D ambiguous. Deletions cut 5 bases from V and 5 bases from J, with 7 bases between. CDR3 length: 11 residues. The germline V gene has CDR1 SGDLS and CDR2 YYNGEE. The CDR3 DNA reads as TGTGCCAGCAGGCCGTGGGAGACCCAGTACTTC. Encoded protein: CASRPWETQYF. Full variable domain (missing parts from reference TRBV9 and TRBJ2-5): DSGVTQTPKHLITATGQRVTLRCSPRSGDLSVYWYQQSLDQGLQFLIQYYNGEERAKGNILERFSAQQFPDLHSELNLSSLELGDSALYFCASRPWETQYFGPGTRLLVL.

Ten or more counts support this clonotype. The V and J genes are TRBV3-1 and TRBJ2-3; a possible D gene is TRBD1 (5 bases). Trimming took 2 bases from V and 4 from J, leaving 7 bases between them. This CDR3 has 13 amino acids. Germline-derived CDR1 and CDR2 are LGHDT and YNNKEL (reference sequence). CDR3 amino acids: CASSQQGADTQYF. DNA for the CDR3: TGTGCCAGCAGCCAACAGGGTGCAGATACGCAGTATTTT.

This clonotype has a count of ten or more. This chain links TRBV29-1 with TRBJ2-1; D might be TRBD2 (5 bases). The CDR3 has 14 amino acids. V shed 4 bases and J shed 2 bases, with 12 bases lying between them. The germline gives CDR1 SQVTM, CDR2 ANQGSEA. The CDR3 sequence is CSVAGLNTYNEQFF. The CDR3 DNA reads as TGCAGCGTTGCAGGACTGAACACCTACAATGAGCAGTTCTTC.

Notes on this clonotype: One base away lies a much larger clone, so this may be a sequencing read error. This chain links TRBV3-1 with TRBJ2-7, with D perhaps TRBD2 (5 bases). The CDR3 extends over 13 amino acids. The germline V gene has CDR1 LGHDT and CDR2 YNNKEL (reference sequence). Trimming took 6 bases from V and 7 from J, leaving 16 bases between them. DNA of the CDR3: TGTGCCAGCAGTCCTACGGAGAGGGCTGAGCAGTACTTC. This codes for CASSPTERAEQYF.

This clonotype was counted at least ten times. The chain links TRBV28 to TRBJ1-2; D is perhaps TRBD1 (5 bases). The CDR3 has 14 amino acids. V shed 3 bases and J shed 4 bases, with 12 bases lying between them. Per germline, CDR1 MDHEN and CDR2 SYDVKM. The CDR3 region is CASSFSGSTYGYTF. CDR3 DNA: TGTGCCAGCAGTTTTTCAGGGTCGACCTATGGCTACACCTTC.

Points on this clonotype: This could be a read error, since a much larger clone is one nucleotide away. The V and J genes are TRBV12-3 or TRBV12-4 and TRBJ1-1; D is possibly TRBD1 (5 bases). Trimming stripped 8 bases from V and 0 bases from J, with 16 bases between. CDR3 length: 15 residues. Here the CDR3 reads CASRGGTGMNTEAFF. CDR3 bases: TGTGCCAGCCGCGGCGGGACGGGGATGAACACTGAAGCTTTCTTT.

V usage is TRBV20-1 and J usage is TRBJ2-7, with TRBD1 as a possible D gene (6 bases). V lost 6 bases and J 2 bases, leaving 11 bases between the germline ends. The CDR3 has 12 amino acids. From germline, CDR1 is DFQATT and CDR2 SNEGSKA (reference sequence). CDR3 residues: CSADGGPYEQYF. The CDR3 region has the DNA TGCAGTGCCGATGGGGGCCCCTACGAGCAGTACTTC.

This clonotype was detected ten times or more. This sequence joins TRBV5-1 and TRBJ2-1; 11 positions match TRBD2. V shed 0 bases and J 1 base; nucleotides not matched to a gene: 3. The CDR3 totals 17 residues. Germline CDR1 and CDR2: SGHRS and YFSETQ. The CDR3 DNA follows: TGCGCCAGCAGCTTGGGGACTAGCGGGTTTTCCTACAATGAGCAGTTCTTC. It translates to CASSLGTSGFSYNEQFF.

This chain links TRBV5-1 with TRBJ2-7; TRBD2 matches 10 bases. V lost 4 bases to trimming and J lost 5 bases; unmatched junction nucleotides: 15. CDR1 is SGHRS, CDR2 YFSETQ, per germline. The CDR3 loop spans 17 amino acids. CDR3 region: CASSTLAGASLGNEQYF. CDR3 DNA: TGCGCCAGCAGCACCCTAGCGGGAGCCTCCTTGGGGAACGAGCAGTACTTC.

This clonotype was observed many times. The chain couples TRBV2 to TRBJ2-2; TRBD1 agrees at 10 bases. The V and J ends lost 8 bases and 5 bases, in that order; junction bases with no gene match: 8. CDR1 SNHLY and CDR2 FYNNEI come from the germline V gene. This CDR3 contains 15 residues. Here the CDR3 DNA reads TGTGCCAGCCGTATGGGGACAGGGGCGACCGGGGAGCTGTTTTTT. Residues: CASRMGTGATGELFF.

At least ten counts were recorded for this clonotype. The V gene is TRBV12-3 or TRBV12-4, the J gene TRBJ2-3; 7 bases line up with TRBD1. The CDR3 has 13 residues. V lost 5 bases, J lost 5 bases, and 4 bases stayed unmatched. Here the CDR3 reads CASSHRGRDTQYF. CDR3 nucleotides: TGTGCCAGCAGTCACAGGGGACGAGATACGCAGTATTTT.

This chain's CDR3 is CASSLRPGLNAFF. Written as DNA, the CDR3 is TGTGCCAGTAGTCTGCGTCCGGGACTCAACGCTTTCTTT. The rearrangement links TRBV19 to TRBJ1-1; a possible D gene is TRBD1 (5 bases). In germline, CDR1 is LNHDA, CDR2 SQIVND (reference sequence). The CDR3 spans 13 residues. Trimming took 5 bases from V and 11 from J, leaving 18 bases between them.

This chain uses TRBV5-1 with TRBJ2-5, with TRBD2 identical over 12 bases. Trimming removed 0 bases from V and 5 bases from J; junction bases left unmatched: 8. The CDR3 loop spans 17 amino acids. Per germline, CDR1 SGHRS and CDR2 YFSETQ. The CDR3 sequence is CASSLGLAGATGETQYF. The CDR3 DNA sequence: TGCGCCAGCAGCTTGGGACTAGCGGGAGCTACCGGGGAGACCCAGTACTTC.

Details on this clonotype: Given a much more abundant clone one base away, this may be a read error. The chain carries TRBV12-3 or TRBV12-4 and TRBJ2-7; maybe TRBD1 (5 bases). The CDR3 is 14 amino acids. Trimming took off 6 bases at V and 3 bases at J, with 15 bases between the two ends. CDR3 bases: TGTGCCAGCAGAATGCAGGGAAAAAGCTACGAGCAGTACTTC. Protein product: CASRMQGKSYEQYF.

This clonotype was counted between two and nine times. V usage is TRBV5-4 and J usage is TRBJ2-1, with 12 bases matching TRBD2. This CDR3 region has 16 residues. V trimming: 0 bases; J trimming: 7 bases; junction bases outside the gene matches: 5. Germline-derived CDR1 and CDR2 are SGHNT and YYREEE (reference sequence). The CDR3 spells CASSLAWTSGINEQFF. DNA of the CDR3: TGTGCCAGCAGCTTGGCCTGGACTAGCGGGATAAATGAGCAGTTCTTC.

Points on this clonotype: Being one base from a much bigger clone, this may be a read error. The chain carries TRBV10-3 and TRBJ2-7; TRBD2 agrees at 14 bases. The CDR3 has 15 amino acids. Germline values: CDR1 ENHRY, CDR2 SYGVKD. The junction had 3 bases not matched to a gene; V was cut back by 2 bases and J by 6 bases. The CDR3 spells CAISEPGTSGGEQYF. For the CDR3, the DNA is TGTGCCATCAGTGAGCCCGGGACTAGCGGGGGCGAGCAGTACTTC.

The rearrangement joins TRBV5-1 to TRBJ2-1; TRBD2 matches at 12 bases. The length of the CDR3 is 15 residues. Per germline, CDR1 SGHRS and CDR2 YFSETQ. J was trimmed by 5 bases and V by 4 bases; bases with no gene match: 4. In nucleotides, the CDR3 is TGCGCCAGCAGCCTTCTAGCGGGAGGGGACAATGAGCAGTTCTTC. It yields the protein CASSLLAGGDNEQFF.

The chain uses TRBV4-1 and TRBJ2-5, with TRBD2 identical over 7 bases. This CDR3 comprises 15 residues. V was pared by 0 bases and J by 2 bases, with 3 bases of the junction left unmatched. The germline V gene has CDR1 MGHRA and CDR2 YSYEKL. The CDR3: CASSQDGGFQETQYF. Here the CDR3 DNA reads TGCGCCAGCAGCCAAGACGGGGGGTTTCAAGAGACCCAGTACTTC.

The chain is built from TRBV28 and TRBJ2-4; D possibly matches TRBD1 or TRBD2 (6 bases each). The V gene's germline CDR1 is MDHEN and CDR2 SYDVKM. This CDR3 contains 20 residues. Deletions cut 5 bases from V and 0 bases from J, with 26 bases between. This chain's CDR3 is CASSGVHLGEGGLAKNIQYF. In nucleotides, the CDR3 is TGTGCCAGCAGTGGGGTCCACTTGGGAGAGGGGGGTCTAGCCAAAAACATTCAGTACTTC.

Many counts were recorded for this clonotype. The chain has TRBV3-1 and TRBJ1-1, with D maybe TRBD1 (5 bases). Per germline, CDR1 LGHDT and CDR2 YNNKEL (reference sequence). The CDR3 consists of 14 residues. V lost 4 bases and J lost 6, with 15 bases in between. The CDR3 DNA reads TGTGCCAGCAGCCTAAACCAGGGTGATGCTGAAGCTTTCTTT. Protein sequence: CASSLNQGDAEAFF.